This TCR beta chain was sequenced during a study of blood T cells in healthy people across ages. Across the study: The capture of about one barcoded beta molecule per two T cells was achieved by template switching.

Each of the donors had ten milliliters of peripheral blood drawn into EDTA-treated Vacutainer tubes. The authors isolated at least 7 million PBMCs per sample. The V gene lost 8 bases and the J gene lost 4 bases, with 17 bases spanning the gap. The V gene's germline CDR1 is SQVTM and CDR2 ANQGSEA. The CDR3 is 13 amino acids. For the second PCR, which ran for about 7 to 11 cycles, a sample-barcoded 5' primer and a J-beta primer mix were used. TCRdb called the 5' RACE reads again in MiXCR, with one record for every CDR3 protein. The sample includes roughly 720,000 distinct CDR3 sequences, 40% to 65% seen only once; the top ten take about two fifths.

The chain joins TRBV29-1 to TRBJ1-1; possible D gene TRBD1, 5 bases. This clonotype was obtained from an elderly man in good health. Sequencing was performed on blood. CDR3 nucleotides: TGCAGCATTGTCCGGGGGACGGGCACTGAAGCTTTCTTT. It encodes CSIVRGTGTEAFF.